This T cell receptor (beta chain) was sequenced for a study of CD8 T cells in ankylosing spondylitis. TCRdb itself ran the 5' RACE reads through MiXCR, one entry per CDR3 protein. This sample has 180,000 or so distinct CDR3 sequences; 11% occur once, and the top ten carry about 28%. With respect to this clonotype: Antigen: not known.

Study-wide findings and caveats: Ankylosing spondylitis blood appeared to carry a characteristic TCR beta motif of roughly 8 highly homologous variants. Reportedly, significant enrichment of disease-linked clones occurred in matched ankylosing spondylitis synovial fluid.

CDR3 size: 18 residues. Deletions cut 3 bases from V and 1 base from J, with 21 bases between. Germline CDR1 is SGDLS and CDR2 is YYNGEE. This clonotype originated in a male donor with ankylosing spondylitis or in good health (not recorded which). Sequencing was done on a sample of blood, either unsorted or a sorted T cell fraction (not recorded which). This chain joins TRBV9 and TRBJ2-3, with TRBD1 as a possible D gene (6 bases). The CDR3 region is CASSAATLQGLGTDTQYF. The CDR3 coding sequence is TGTGCCAGCAGCGCCGCGACCCTACAGGGTCTAGGCACAGATACGCAGTATTTT.